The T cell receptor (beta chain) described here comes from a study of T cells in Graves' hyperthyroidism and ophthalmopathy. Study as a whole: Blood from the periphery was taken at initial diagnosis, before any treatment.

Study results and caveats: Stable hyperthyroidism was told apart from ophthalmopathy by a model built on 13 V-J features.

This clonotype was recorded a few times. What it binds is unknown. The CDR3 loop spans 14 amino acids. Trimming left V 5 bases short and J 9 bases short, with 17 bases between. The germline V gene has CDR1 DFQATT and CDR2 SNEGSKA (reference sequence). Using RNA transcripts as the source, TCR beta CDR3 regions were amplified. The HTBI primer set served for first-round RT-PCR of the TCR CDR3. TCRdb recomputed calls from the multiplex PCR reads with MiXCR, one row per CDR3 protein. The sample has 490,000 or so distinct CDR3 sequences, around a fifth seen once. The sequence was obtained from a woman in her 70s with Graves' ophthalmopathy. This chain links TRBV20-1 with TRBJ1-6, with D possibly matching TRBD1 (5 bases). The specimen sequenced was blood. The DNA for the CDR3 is TGCAGTGCTTTGGCGAGACAGACGGGTTCACCCCTCCACTTT. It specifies CSALARQTGSPLHF.